These 20 T cell receptor beta chains were all obtained from the same sample, sequenced in a study of blood T cell repertoires in COVID-19. Sequencing used immunoSEQ multiplex PCR; TCRdb keeps in-frame clones, though not all of them. Among about 440,000 clones, about 85% were seen once, and the ten largest hold approximately 2%. What was sequenced was PBMCs or T cells enriched from blood (not recorded which). The origin of the receptors is a woman between 18 and 30 years old with acute COVID-19.

The chain joins TRBV14 to TRBJ1-3; D is undetermined. Germline V gene lookup returns CDR1 SGHDN and CDR2 FVKESK. Trimming shortened V by 1 base and J by 5 bases, and 18 bases separated the two germline ends. This CDR3 comprises 17 residues. DNA for the CDR3: TGTGCCAGCAGCCAAGGATGGGCGGGCGAGGGCCGAAACACCATATATTTT. It encodes CASSQGWAGEGRNTIYF.

This chain connects TRBV27 to TRBJ2-7; 12 nucleotides line up with TRBD2. CDR3 length: 15 amino acids. CDR1 is MNHEY, CDR2 SMNVEV, per germline (reference sequence). With 5 bases clipped from V and 2 bases from J, the junction kept 4 bases outside the gene matches. CDR3 sequence reads: CASSPASGGAYEQYF. CDR3 sequence (DNA): TGTGCCAGCAGTCCCGCTAGCGGGGGGGCCTACGAGCAGTACTTC.

This chain uses TRBV9 with TRBJ2-5; 14 bases are a match to TRBD2. The J segment lost 5 bases and the V segment lost 3 bases, leaving 3 bases of the junction unmatched. Germline V lookup: CDR1 SGDLS, CDR2 YYNGEE. CDR3 length: 15 amino acids. The CDR3 loop reads CASSAGLAGEETQYF. CDR3 sequence (DNA): TGTGCCAGCAGCGCGGGACTAGCGGGAGAGGAGACCCAGTACTTC.

CDR3 amino acids: CSVGGATGGTYEQYF. DNA for the CDR3: TGCAGCGTTGGGGGGGCGACAGGGGGAACCTACGAGCAGTACTTC. This sequence joins TRBV29-1 and TRBJ2-7; 9 nucleotides align to TRBD1. Trimming removed 4 bases from V and 2 bases from J; junction bases left unmatched: 9. The CDR3 runs 15 residues. CDR1 and CDR2 (germline): SQVTM, ANQGSEA.

This clone has just a few counts. The chain carries TRBV5-1 and TRBJ2-2, with TRBD2 matching 9 bases. The CDR3 is 19 residues long. V lost 1 base, J lost 2 bases, and 12 bases stayed unmatched. The germline gives CDR1 SGHRS, CDR2 YFSETQ. The CDR3 DNA sequence: TGCGCCAGCAGCTTGAAGGTCAATAGCGGGGGTGGAAACACCGGGGAGCTGTTTTTT. Translating it yields CASSLKVNSGGGNTGELFF.

CDR3 protein: CASSQVTGAGANVLTF. CDR3 in DNA: TGCGCCAGCAGCCAAGTTACGGGGGCTGGGGCCAACGTCCTGACTTTC. The genes are TRBV4-3 and TRBJ2-6, with D possibly TRBD2 on 6 matching bases. Germline-derived CDR1 and CDR2 are LGHNA and YSLEER. The CDR3 has 16 amino acids. Trimming stripped 1 base from V and 2 bases from J, with 9 bases between.

This rearrangement joins TRBV18 to TRBJ2-1; 7 nucleotides line up with TRBD2. This CDR3 has 16 residues. J lost 2 bases, V lost 7 bases, and 11 bases had no gene match. CDR1 KGHSH and CDR2 LQKENI come from the germline V gene. CDR3 loop: CASYLGASGPYNEQFF. The CDR3 DNA reads TGTGCCAGCTACCTCGGGGCTAGCGGTCCCTACAATGAGCAGTTCTTC. The entire variable domain, with the rest obtained from reference TRBV18 and TRBJ2-1, is as follows: NAGVMQNPRHLVRRRGQEARLRCSPMKGHSHVYWYRQLPEEGLKFMVYLQKENIIDESGMPKERFSAEFPKEGPSILRIQQVVRGDSAAYFCASYLGASGPYNEQFFGPGTRLTVL.

The chain is built from TRBV18 and TRBJ1-3; weak D call: TRBD1 (5 bases). CDR3 size: 16 residues. V dropped 6 bases and J dropped 0 bases, with 15 bases sitting between them. The germline V gene encodes CDR1 KGHSH and CDR2 LQKENI. The CDR3 region is CASSLGVLSSGNTIYF. The CDR3 nucleotides are TGTGCCAGCTCGTTAGGGGTCCTGAGCTCTGGAAACACCATATATTTT.

The genes are TRBV9 and TRBJ1-6; TRBD1 agrees at 10 bases. J gave up 9 bases and V 3 bases, and 9 bases lay outside the gene matches. Germline CDR1 reads SGDLS; CDR2 reads YYNGEE. The CDR3 is made up of 16 amino acids. The CDR3 region is CASSAAGTGELSPLHF. CDR3 DNA sequence: TGTGCCAGCAGCGCCGCCGGGACAGGGGAACTTTCACCCCTCCACTTT.

This chain joins TRBV5-1 and TRBJ1-1; possibly TRBD1 for D (6 bases). The CDR3 is 19 residues long. The V gene's germline CDR1 is SGHRS and CDR2 YFSETQ. Deletions cut 2 bases from V and 1 base from J, with 24 bases between. Written as DNA, the CDR3 is TGCGCCAGCAGCTTACTCCATGATTCGACAGGCTCCTCGAACACTGAAGCTTTCTTT. Its translation is CASSLLHDSTGSSNTEAFF.

The genes are TRBV7-9 and TRBJ2-7; 8 positions match TRBD1. V lost 0 bases to trimming and J lost 2 bases; unmatched junction nucleotides: 9. The CDR3 loop spans 17 amino acids. Germline V CDR1 and CDR2: SEHNR, FQNEAQ (reference sequence). CDR3 residues: CASSLAVETGDTYEQYF. The CDR3 DNA follows: TGTGCCAGCAGCTTAGCGGTGGAGACAGGGGATACCTACGAGCAGTACTTC.

CDR3 DNA sequence: TGTGCCAGCAGTGCAGGGACTAGCGGGGGGCATGGTACGCAGTATTTT. Translation gives CASSAGTSGGHGTQYF. This chain joins TRBV6-1 and TRBJ2-3; the match to TRBD2 covers 15 bases. V gave up 4 bases and J gave up 8 bases; unmatched junction bases: 7. The CDR3 is made up of 16 amino acids. Germline-derived CDR1 and CDR2 are MNHNS and SASEGT.

The chain has TRBV4-1 and TRBJ2-5, with D possibly TRBD1 on 6 matching bases. V was cut by 4 bases and J by 5 bases, with 20 bases left in between. The germline V gene has CDR1 MGHRA and CDR2 YSYEKL. CDR3 length: 16 amino acids. CDR3 coding DNA: TGCGCCAGCAGCCGAAGGACCTGGGGGCAAACGGAGACCCAGTACTTC. Its translation: CASSRRTWGQTETQYF.

On this clone itself: Other DNA sequences in this sample translate to the same CDR3. J is TRBJ1-5 and V is TRBV6-5; D unclear. Trimming took off 2 bases at V and 3 bases at J, with 8 bases between the two ends. CDR1 MNHEY and CDR2 SVGAGI come from the germline V gene. The CDR3 contains 14 residues. The CDR3: CASSYGGTNQPQHF. CDR3 bases: TGTGCCAGCAGTTACGGAGGAACCAATCAGCCCCAGCATTTT.

The chain couples TRBV27 to TRBJ2-1; unclear D gene. Per germline, CDR1 MNHEY and CDR2 SMNVEV (reference sequence). V was clipped by 8 bases and J by 5 bases, with 13 bases between them. The CDR3 consists of 13 residues. Written as DNA, the CDR3 is TGTGCCAGCCAACGACACCACAACAATGAGCAGTTCTTC. It specifies CASQRHHNNEQFF.

The chain combines TRBV7-3 with TRBJ2-1, with D tentatively TRBD1 (6 bases). The germline V gene has CDR1 SGHTA and CDR2 FQGTGA. The CDR3 sequence is 16 residues long. Trimming took 0 bases from V and 4 from J, leaving 13 bases between them. This chain's CDR3 is CASSLTGGQNYNEQFF. In DNA form, the CDR3 reads TGTGCCAGCAGCTTAACCGGCGGACAGAATTACAATGAGCAGTTCTTC.

The CDR3 coding sequence is TGTGCCAGCAGCGTAATGGGCGGGAGTTTCTACAATGAGCAGTTCTTC. It codes for CASSVMGGSFYNEQFF. This rearrangement joins TRBV9 to TRBJ2-1, with TRBD2 matching 7 bases. Trimming cost V 1 base and J 3 bases; bases outside gene matches: 7. The germline V gene has CDR1 SGDLS and CDR2 YYNGEE. This CDR3 has 16 amino acids.

The rearrangement links TRBV30 to TRBJ1-4; unclear D gene. CDR1 and CDR2 (germline): GTSNPN, SVGIG (reference sequence). The V gene lost 2 bases and the J gene lost 4 bases, with 11 bases spanning the gap. This CDR3 spans 14 amino acids. CDR3 amino acids: CAWSSGGYNEKLFF. CDR3 bases: TGTGCCTGGAGTTCGGGAGGCTATAATGAAAAACTGTTTTTT.

The V call is TRBV9, the J call TRBJ1-3, with D unresolved. V was shortened by 2 bases and J by 0 bases, with 12 bases between the two germline ends. The CDR3 totals 16 residues. Germline V lookup: CDR1 SGDLS, CDR2 YYNGEE. The CDR3 protein is CASSVRGLGSGNTIYF. DNA for the CDR3: TGTGCCAGCAGCGTCAGAGGGCTTGGCTCTGGAAACACCATATATTTT.

The chain uses TRBV29-1 and TRBJ1-2, with 12 bases that match TRBD1. CDR3 length equals 13 residues. V was clipped by 7 bases and J by 7 bases; unmatched bases: 7. Germline CDR1 and CDR2: SQVTM and ANQGSEA. For the CDR3, the DNA is TGCAGCGGGGTGGGACAGGGGGCTTCTGGCTACACCTTC. Encoded protein: CSGVGQGASGYTF.